These 22 T cell receptor beta chains were sequenced from one sample in a study of CD8+CD57+ T cells in acquired aplastic anemia. Flow cytometry had shown expanded CD8+CD57+ cells in the patients chosen for sequencing. According to the study, genomic DNA was the template for TCR beta VDJ and CDR3 profiling. MiXCR, applied by TCRdb to the reads, yields one record per CDR3 protein. The sample carries about 120,000 distinct CDR3 sequences, almost 40% recorded once. Sequenced sample: sorted CD4+, CD8+, or CD8+CD57+ T cells (not recorded which) from PBMCs. Every receptor here comes from a human donor with aplastic anemia.

This clonotype has a count of ten or more. The chain recombines TRBV19 with TRBJ1-2; the D gene is possibly TRBD1 (6 bases). Germline V gene sequence: CDR1 LNHDA, CDR2 SQIVND (reference sequence). The CDR3 sequence is 14 residues long. The V end lost 4 bases, the J end lost 3 bases, and 12 bases lay between the germline ends. The CDR3 region has the DNA TGTGCCAGTAGTACGGGACAAGGTGACTATGGCTACACCTTC. Translation: CASSTGQGDYGYTF.

Details on this clonotype: A read error may be the cause here, since a much bigger clone is one base away. This chain uses TRBV6-1 with TRBJ1-2, with TRBD1 as a possible D gene (6 bases). This CDR3 comprises 17 residues. Germline V CDR1 and CDR2: MNHNS, SASEGT. CDR3 bases: TGTGCCGGCAGTGAAGGAATGGGGGGCGCTTATAACTATGGCTACACCTTC. Its protein is CAGSEGMGGAYNYGYTF.

The genes are TRBV7-8 and TRBJ2-7; D not resolved. Germline lookup yields CDR1 SGHVS and CDR2 FQNEAQ. V was shortened by 5 bases and J by 3 bases, with 11 bases between the two germline ends. This CDR3 is built from 13 residues. In nucleotides, the CDR3 is TGTGCCAGCAGCGTGGGTCCCCTCTACGAGCAGTACTTC. It encodes CASSVGPLYEQYF.

V is TRBV3-1 and J is TRBJ1-1; a possible D gene is TRBD1 (6 bases). Germline V gives CDR1 LGHDT, CDR2 YNNKEL (reference sequence). There are 14 residues in the CDR3. Between the trimmed V and J ends, which lost 1 base and 4 bases, there was a span of 10 bases. CDR3 in amino acids: CASSQVGGSTEAFF. The CDR3 nucleotides are TGTGCCAGCAGCCAAGTAGGGGGGAGCACTGAAGCTTTCTTT.

This chain links TRBV5-4 with TRBJ1-1, with TRBD1 identical over 10 bases. Per the germline V gene, CDR1 is SGHNT and CDR2 is YYREEE (reference sequence). Losses at the gene ends were 2 bases for V and 0 bases for J; bases not matched to a gene: 10. The CDR3 has 18 residues. The CDR3 reads CASSFRLRDRGLNTEAFF. Here the CDR3 DNA reads TGTGCCAGCAGCTTCCGCCTAAGGGACAGGGGATTGAACACTGAAGCTTTCTTT.

The genes are TRBV9 and TRBJ1-4; D may be TRBD1 (6 bases). The CDR3 consists of 13 residues. Per the germline V gene, CDR1 is SGDLS and CDR2 is YYNGEE. V was pared by 7 bases and J by 6 bases, with 13 bases between. In nucleotides, the CDR3 is TGTGCCAGCTCGGGGGCTGATGATGAAAAACTGTTTTTT. Residues: CASSGADDEKLFF.

This clonotype appeared many times. This chain joins TRBV7-3 and TRBJ2-5; D remains ambiguous. CDR1 SGHTA and CDR2 FQGTGA come from the germline V gene. V gave up 6 bases and J gave up 4 bases, with 12 bases separating them. The CDR3 sequence is 13 residues long. The CDR3 protein is CASSSRAGETQYF. Here the CDR3 DNA reads TGTGCCAGCAGTTCCCGCGCCGGAGAGACCCAGTACTTC.

The chain joins TRBV15 to TRBJ2-5, with 7 nucleotides matching TRBD1. This CDR3 is 15 amino acids long. Losses at the gene ends were 1 base for V and 4 bases for J; bases not matched to a gene: 6. Germline V gene sequence: CDR1 LNHNV, CDR2 YYDKDF (reference sequence). The CDR3 region is CATSRVTGKLETQYF. CDR3 in DNA: TGTGCCACCAGCAGAGTGACAGGGAAGTTAGAGACCCAGTACTTC.

The V and J genes are TRBV27 and TRBJ2-3, with 12 positions matching TRBD2. Germline V CDR1 and CDR2: MNHEY, SMNVEV (reference sequence). The CDR3 totals 15 residues. The ends lost 5 bases at V and 7 bases at J; junction bases unmatched: 7. CDR3 amino acids: CASSPRLAGENTQYF. The CDR3, as DNA: TGTGCCAGCAGTCCTCGACTAGCGGGGGAGAATACGCAGTATTTT.

Ten or more counts support this clonotype. The chain is built from TRBV6-1 and TRBJ2-1; D unclear. CDR1 is MNHNS, CDR2 SASEGT, per germline. V shed 4 bases and J shed 7 bases, with 11 bases lying between them. This CDR3 contains 13 residues. The CDR3 bases are TGTGCCAGCAGTGGGGGTCCACGTAATGAGCAGTTCTTC. Translated, it gives CASSGGPRNEQFF.

The genes are TRBV10-3 and TRBJ2-1; the D gene is possibly TRBD2 (6 bases). V gave up 7 bases and J gave up 7 bases, with 17 bases separating them. The CDR3 is 14 amino acids. Germline V gene lookup returns CDR1 ENHRY and CDR2 SYGVKD. The CDR3, as DNA: TGTGCCATCAATGGTCCCGGGGGTCTAAATGAGCAGTTCTTC. Amino acids: CAINGPGGLNEQFF.

Relative to its sample, this clonotype is medium-sized. The chain joins TRBV15 to TRBJ2-7; D call uncertain. Germline V gene lookup returns CDR1 LNHNV and CDR2 YYDKDF (reference sequence). CDR3 length equals 12 residues. V shed 3 bases and J shed 5 bases, with 8 bases lying between them. The CDR3 DNA reads as TGTGCCACCAGCAGGGAAGGCCACGAGCAGTACTTC. Protein sequence: CATSREGHEQYF. Drawing the rest from reference TRBV15 and TRBJ2-7, the complete variable domain is DAMVIQNPRYQVTQFGKPVTLSCSQTLNHNVMYWYQQKSSQAPKLLFHYYDKDFNNEADTPDNFQSRRPNTSFCFLDIRSPGLGDTAMYLCATSREGHEQYFGPGTRLTVT.

This clonotype showed up just a few times. The V call is TRBV7-9, the J call TRBJ2-2, with D hard to call. CDR1 SEHNR and CDR2 FQNEAQ come from the germline V gene (reference sequence). The germline V and J ends were trimmed by 6 bases and 3 bases, with 8 bases remaining between them. The CDR3 totals 13 residues. Here the CDR3 DNA reads TGTGCCAGCAGTCCCCAATACACCGGGGAGCTGTTTTTT. Its translation is CASSPQYTGELFF.

This clonotype showed up many times. This rearrangement joins TRBV4-2 to TRBJ2-3; tentative D call: TRBD2 (5 bases). Germline V gene sequence: CDR1 LGHNA, CDR2 YNFKEQ. This CDR3 is built from 16 residues. With 4 bases removed from V and 3 bases from J, the gap between germline ends came to 17 bases. CDR3 sequence: CASSPGKGRETDTQYF. In DNA form, the CDR3 reads TGTGCCAGCAGCCCTGGGAAGGGTCGGGAAACAGATACGCAGTATTTT.

There are many counts of this clonotype. The V gene is TRBV5-6, the J gene TRBJ1-4; no clear D gene. The CDR3 runs 13 residues. CDR1 is SGHDT, CDR2 YYEEEE, per germline. The germline V and J ends were trimmed by 2 bases and 8 bases, with 10 bases remaining between them. The chain's CDR3 is CASSFPGSEKLFF. CDR3 bases: TGTGCCAGCAGCTTCCCGGGATCCGAAAAACTGTTTTTT.

This clonotype came up many times. This chain links TRBV5-1 with TRBJ1-6; D gene uncertain. Germline V CDR1 and CDR2: SGHRS, YFSETQ. The CDR3 totals 16 residues. V gave up 4 bases and J gave up 0 bases, with 11 bases separating them. The CDR3 is CASSTKTGSYNSPLHF. The CDR3 DNA reads as TGCGCCAGCAGCACCAAAACGGGCTCCTATAATTCACCCCTCCACTTT.

This clonotype was counted at least ten times. The chain joins TRBV30 to TRBJ1-5, with 7 bases lining up with TRBD1. This CDR3 is built from 13 residues. The germline V gene has CDR1 GTSNPN and CDR2 SVGIG (reference sequence). The ends lost 2 bases at V and 4 bases at J; junction bases unmatched: 2. The CDR3 region has the DNA TGTGCCTGGAGTACGGACAGGAATCAGCCCCAGCATTTT. This gives the protein CAWSTDRNQPQHF.

In its sample, this clonotype was seen many times. The gene calls are TRBV19 and TRBJ2-7, with 8 bases aligning to TRBD1. The germline CDR1 and CDR2 sequences are LNHDA and SQIVND (reference sequence). The CDR3 consists of 12 residues. The J segment lost 6 bases and the V segment lost 5 bases, leaving 3 bases of the junction unmatched. The CDR3 is CASSFGQGEQYF. The CDR3 coding sequence is TGTGCCAGTAGTTTCGGACAGGGCGAGCAGTACTTC.

This clonotype was found many times. The rearrangement joins TRBV19 to TRBJ1-2, with D unclear. V was cut by 0 bases and J by 4 bases, with 9 bases left in between. There are 14 residues in the CDR3. CDR1 is LNHDA, CDR2 SQIVND, per germline (reference sequence). The DNA for the CDR3 is TGTGCCAGTAGTATAGAGCCGGACCTCTATGGCTACACCTTC. Translated, it gives CASSIEPDLYGYTF.

In this sample, this clonotype turned up many times. This chain connects TRBV7-6 to TRBJ2-3; 9 bases are a match to TRBD2. Germline CDR1 is SGHVS and CDR2 is FNYEAQ. Germline trimming cut 2 bases from V and 4 bases from J; bases unmatched to any gene: 10. The CDR3 covers 17 residues. The CDR3 protein is CASSLLPSGGWADTQYF. The CDR3 nucleotides are TGTGCCAGCAGCTTACTACCCAGCGGGGGGTGGGCAGATACGCAGTATTTT.

This clonotype was recorded at least ten times. The chain has TRBV7-6 and TRBJ1-1; D ambiguous. The V end was cut by 1 base, the J end by 1 base, with 10 bases between. The CDR3 totals 15 residues. CDR1 and CDR2 (germline): SGHVS, FNYEAQ. The CDR3 DNA is TGTGCCAGCAGCTTAGGTTCGTCGGGGAACACTGAAGCTTTCTTT. The encoded protein is CASSLGSSGNTEAFF.

At least ten counts were recorded for this clonotype. The V gene is TRBV19, the J gene TRBJ2-6; TRBD1 agrees at 9 bases. CDR3 size: 18 residues. Looked up from germline, CDR1 is LNHDA and CDR2 is SQIVND (reference sequence). The J segment lost 2 bases and the V segment lost 4 bases, leaving 9 bases of the junction unmatched. The CDR3, as DNA: TGTGCCAGTAGTACCGCGGGACAGGGATTCGCTGGGGCCAACGTCCTGACTTTC. It is translated as CASSTAGQGFAGANVLTF.